This TCR beta chain was sequenced during a study of T-cell memory formation after mild COVID-19. Turning to the study itself: TCR clusters were largely donor specific. Study outcomes and limitations: Contracting clones from day 15 to 85 had balanced CD4/CD8; later expanders favoured CD4+. Pre-infection memory carried some responding clones, suggesting that cross-reactive memory joined.

TCRdb ran MiXCR on the 5' RACE reads and lists one entry per CDR3 protein. The table records about 190,000 distinct CDR3 sequences, over 9.5% of them present only once. Details on this clonotype: The antigen is unknown.

The CDR3 contains 13 residues. Germline lookup yields CDR1 SNHLY and CDR2 FYNNEI. V lost 8 bases, J lost 2 bases, and 10 bases lay in between. The clonotype comes from a man in his late teens or twenties who had mild COVID-19 (a few samples of this study predate the infection). Cell type and time point are not known. Sequencing input: PBMCs or a T cell subset sorted from them (not recorded which). The chain couples TRBV2 to TRBJ1-3; D is unclear. Here the CDR3 DNA reads TGTGCCAGCCTCAGTTTTGCTGGAAACACCATATATTTT. Translated: CASLSFAGNTIYF.